This T cell receptor (beta chain) comes out of a study of cytomegalovirus exposure and HLA in healthy donors. Across the whole study: When 398 donors were genotyped, 80% to 90% of them were found to fall in the Caucasian-associated ancestry cluster. Whole-study results and caveats: Reported findings show TCR beta sequences accurately forecast HLA-A and HLA-B alleles in most subjects.

Points on this clone: Its antigen is still unknown.

The PCR was carried out with 60 Vbeta primers and 13 Jbeta primers. In the original analysis: Later work found approximately 80 million unique TCR beta chains, with around 10 million shared. The repertoire was sequenced with immunoSEQ multiplex PCR; TCRdb's copy has only in-frame clones and lacks some. Clonal size and the V and J genes are those of that table, whereas D and trimming came from the DNA. This table holds some 40,000 clones, just under 75% found once. The CDR3 covers 15 residues. Germline CDR1 MNHEY, CDR2 SVGAGI. Unmatched junction bases numbered 4, after V lost 6 bases and J lost 0 bases.

This sequence joins TRBV6-5 and TRBJ1-5; 8 bases are shared with TRBD1. The source of this sequence is a man aged 30-40 years in good health and CMV-seronegative. Sample: PBMCs. The CDR3 sequence: CASRDRGPSNQPQHF. CDR3 sequence (DNA): TGTGCCAGCAGAGACAGGGGCCCTAGCAATCAGCCCCAGCATTTT.